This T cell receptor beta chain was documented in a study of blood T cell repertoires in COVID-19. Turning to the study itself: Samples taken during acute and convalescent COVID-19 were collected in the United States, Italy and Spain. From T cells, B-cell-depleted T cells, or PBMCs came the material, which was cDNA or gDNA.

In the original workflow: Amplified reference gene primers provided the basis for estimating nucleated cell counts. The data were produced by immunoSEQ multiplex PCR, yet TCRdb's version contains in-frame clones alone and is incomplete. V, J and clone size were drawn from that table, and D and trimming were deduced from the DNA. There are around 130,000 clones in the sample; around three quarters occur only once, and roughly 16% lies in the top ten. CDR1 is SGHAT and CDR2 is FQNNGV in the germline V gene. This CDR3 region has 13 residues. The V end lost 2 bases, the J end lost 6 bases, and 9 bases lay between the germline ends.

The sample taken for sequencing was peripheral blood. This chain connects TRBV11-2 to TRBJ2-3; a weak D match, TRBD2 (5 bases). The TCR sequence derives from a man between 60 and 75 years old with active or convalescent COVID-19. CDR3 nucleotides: TGTGCCAGCAGCTTATGGGGAGCCGATACGCAGTATTTT. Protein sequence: CASSLWGADTQYF.